The source of this T cell receptor (beta chain) is a study of cytotoxic CD8 clonotypes in ibrutinib-treated CLL. In the study overall: After median around 70 months, roughly 15 stayed in remission, about 12 progressed; responses around 24 partial, 2 complete.

Germline lookup yields CDR1 SGHNT and CDR2 YENEEA. Unmatched junction bases numbered 4, after V lost 5 bases and J lost 4 bases. The CDR3 has 13 amino acids. With regard to this clone: Its specificity is unknown.

Study-wide points: Clonality went up at ibrutinib response and then declined back toward baseline at progression.

Sequencing sought depths of 1 in 200,000 to 1 in 1 million T cells. Sequencing was performed with immunoSEQ multiplex PCR; in TCRdb, only in-frame clones are kept and a portion is missing. The table lists roughly 250,000 clones, 60% to 75% of them singletons, with 15% in the top ten. The receptor was isolated from a human donor with chronic lymphocytic leukemia. Sequencing was performed on PBMCs, taken after 24 months of ibrutinib treatment. The chain has TRBV11-3 and TRBJ2-7, with TRBD1 matching 8 bases. The CDR3 nucleotides are TGTGCCAGCAGCGCAGGGGGCAATTACGAGCAGTACTTC. Its protein is CASSAGGNYEQYF.